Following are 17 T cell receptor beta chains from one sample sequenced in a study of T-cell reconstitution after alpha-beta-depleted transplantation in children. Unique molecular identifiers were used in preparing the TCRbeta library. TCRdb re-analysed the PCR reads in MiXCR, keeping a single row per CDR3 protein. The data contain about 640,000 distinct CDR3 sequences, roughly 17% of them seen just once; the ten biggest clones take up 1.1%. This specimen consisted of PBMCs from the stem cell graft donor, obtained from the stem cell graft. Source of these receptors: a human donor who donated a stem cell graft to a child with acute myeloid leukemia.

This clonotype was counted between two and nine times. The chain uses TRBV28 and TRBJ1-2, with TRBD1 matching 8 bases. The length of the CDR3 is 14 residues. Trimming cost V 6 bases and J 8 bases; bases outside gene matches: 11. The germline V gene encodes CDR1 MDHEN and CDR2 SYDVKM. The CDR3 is CASRARTGRVGYTF. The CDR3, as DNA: TGTGCCAGCAGAGCAAGGACAGGGCGCGTAGGCTACACCTTC.

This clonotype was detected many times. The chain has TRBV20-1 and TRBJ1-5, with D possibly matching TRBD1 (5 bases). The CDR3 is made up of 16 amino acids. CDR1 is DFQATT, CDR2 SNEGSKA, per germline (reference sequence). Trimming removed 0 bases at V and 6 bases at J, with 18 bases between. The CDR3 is CSARDRDRGRSQPQHF. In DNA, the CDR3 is TGCAGTGCTAGAGATCGAGACAGAGGCCGCAGTCAGCCCCAGCATTTT.

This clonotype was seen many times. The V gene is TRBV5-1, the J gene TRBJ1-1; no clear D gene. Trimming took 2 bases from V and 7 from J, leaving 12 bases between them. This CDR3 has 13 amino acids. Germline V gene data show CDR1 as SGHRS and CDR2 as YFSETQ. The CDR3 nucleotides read TGCGCCAGCAGCTTCCCCGGAACCTATGAAGCTTTCTTT. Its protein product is CASSFPGTYEAFF. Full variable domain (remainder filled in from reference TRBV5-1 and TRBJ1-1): KAGVTQTPRYLIKTRGQQVTLSCSPISGHRSVSWYQQTPGQGLQFLFEYFSETQRNKGNFPGRFSGRQFSNSRSEMNVSTLELGDSALYLCASSFPGTYEAFFGQGTRLTVV.

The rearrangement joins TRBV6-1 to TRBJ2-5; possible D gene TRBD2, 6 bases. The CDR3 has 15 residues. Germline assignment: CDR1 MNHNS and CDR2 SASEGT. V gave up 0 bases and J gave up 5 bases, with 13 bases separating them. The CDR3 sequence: CASSEAEGMGETQYF. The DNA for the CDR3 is TGTGCCAGCAGTGAAGCGGAGGGAATGGGGGAGACCCAGTACTTC.

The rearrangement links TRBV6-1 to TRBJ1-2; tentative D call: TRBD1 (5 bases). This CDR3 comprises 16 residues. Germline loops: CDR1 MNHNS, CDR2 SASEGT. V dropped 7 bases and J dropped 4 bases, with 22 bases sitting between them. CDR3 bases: TGTGCCAGCAAAGTGTCCCTTCGGGAGACAGCCTATGGCTACACCTTC. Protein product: CASKVSLRETAYGYTF.

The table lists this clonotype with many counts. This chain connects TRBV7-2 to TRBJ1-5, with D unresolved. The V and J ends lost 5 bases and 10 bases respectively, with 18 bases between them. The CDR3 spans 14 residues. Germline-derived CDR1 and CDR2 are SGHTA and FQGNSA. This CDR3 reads CASSLEGASLPQHF. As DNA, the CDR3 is TGTGCCAGCAGCCTAGAGGGTGCCTCCCTACCCCAGCATTTT.

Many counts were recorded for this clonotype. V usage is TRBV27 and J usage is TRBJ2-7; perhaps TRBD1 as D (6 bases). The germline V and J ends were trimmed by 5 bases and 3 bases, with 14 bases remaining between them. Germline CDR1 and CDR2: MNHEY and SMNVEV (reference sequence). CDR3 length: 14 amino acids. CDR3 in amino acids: CASSTFRGDYEQYF. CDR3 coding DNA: TGTGCCAGCAGTACCTTCAGGGGAGACTACGAGCAGTACTTC.

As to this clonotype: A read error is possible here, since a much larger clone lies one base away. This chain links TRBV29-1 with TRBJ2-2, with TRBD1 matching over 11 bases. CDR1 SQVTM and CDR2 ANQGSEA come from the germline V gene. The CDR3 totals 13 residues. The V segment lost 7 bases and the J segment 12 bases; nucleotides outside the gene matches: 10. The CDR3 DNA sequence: TGCAGCGCGCGGACAGGGGGCTCGGGGCAGCTGTTTTTT. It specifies CSARTGGSGQLFF.

The CDR3 protein is CASSFSLHSTYYGYTF. DNA for the CDR3: TGTGCCAGCAGCTTCTCCCTTCACTCGACTTATTACGGCTACACCTTC. J is TRBJ1-2 and V is TRBV7-9; D is undetermined. CDR3 length equals 16 residues. V was pared by 3 bases and J by 8 bases, with 22 bases between. Germline V gene sequence: CDR1 SEHNR, CDR2 FQNEAQ (reference sequence).

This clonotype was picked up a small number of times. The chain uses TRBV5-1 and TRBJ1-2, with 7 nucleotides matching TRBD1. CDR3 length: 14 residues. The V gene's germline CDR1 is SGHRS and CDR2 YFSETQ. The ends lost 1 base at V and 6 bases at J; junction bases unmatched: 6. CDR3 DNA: TGCGCCAGCAGCTTGTCCCGGGACAGCGATGGCTACACCTTC. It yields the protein CASSLSRDSDGYTF.

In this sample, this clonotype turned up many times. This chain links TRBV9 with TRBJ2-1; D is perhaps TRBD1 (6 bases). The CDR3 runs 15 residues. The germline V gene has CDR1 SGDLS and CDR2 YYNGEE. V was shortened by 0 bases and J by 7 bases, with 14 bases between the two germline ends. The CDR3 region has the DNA TGTGCCAGCAGCGTAGGGGGTTCAGGGGCGAATGAGCAGTTCTTC. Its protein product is CASSVGGSGANEQFF.

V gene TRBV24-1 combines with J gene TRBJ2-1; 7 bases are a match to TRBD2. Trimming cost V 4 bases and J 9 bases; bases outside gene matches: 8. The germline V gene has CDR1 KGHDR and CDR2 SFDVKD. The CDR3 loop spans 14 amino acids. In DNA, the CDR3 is TGTGCCACCAGTGACCTGACTAGCAACGGTGAGCAGTTCTTC. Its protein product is CATSDLTSNGEQFF.

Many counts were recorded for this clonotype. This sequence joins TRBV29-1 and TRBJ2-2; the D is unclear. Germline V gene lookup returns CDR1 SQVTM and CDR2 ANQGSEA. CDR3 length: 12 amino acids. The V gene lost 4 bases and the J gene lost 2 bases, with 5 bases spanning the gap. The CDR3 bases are TGCAGCGTTGCGAGAAACACCGGGGAGCTGTTTTTT. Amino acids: CSVARNTGELFF.

CDR3 loop: CASSLVAWAPGGYGYTF. Here the CDR3 DNA reads TGTGCCAGCAGCTTAGTGGCGTGGGCCCCCGGAGGCTATGGCTACACCTTC. The chain combines TRBV7-8 with TRBJ1-2, with D hard to call. The ends were cut back, 1 base at V and 4 bases at J, with 19 bases in the middle. The CDR3 spans 17 residues. Per germline, CDR1 SGHVS and CDR2 FQNEAQ.

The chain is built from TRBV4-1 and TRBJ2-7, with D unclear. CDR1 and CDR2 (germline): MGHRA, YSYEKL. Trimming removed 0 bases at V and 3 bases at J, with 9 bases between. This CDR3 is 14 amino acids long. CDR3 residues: CASSQDFGNYEQYV. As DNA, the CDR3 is TGCGCCAGCAGCCAAGATTTCGGTAACTACGAGCAGTACGTC.

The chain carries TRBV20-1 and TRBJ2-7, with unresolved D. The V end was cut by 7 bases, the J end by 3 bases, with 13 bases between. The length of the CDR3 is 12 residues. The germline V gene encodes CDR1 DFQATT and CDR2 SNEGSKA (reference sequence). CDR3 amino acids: CSVQLGDYEQYV. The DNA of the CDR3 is TGCAGTGTTCAACTGGGTGACTACGAGCAGTACGTC.

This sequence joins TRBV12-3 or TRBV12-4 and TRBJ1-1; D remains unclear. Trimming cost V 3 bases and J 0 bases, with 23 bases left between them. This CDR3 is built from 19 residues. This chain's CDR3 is CASSLGHLGSTPMNTEAFF. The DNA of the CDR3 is TGTGCCAGCAGTTTGGGTCATCTTGGGTCAACCCCCATGAACACTGAAGCTTTCTTT.